The source of this T cell receptor beta chain is a study of T cell responses to AZD1222 COVID-19 vaccine. Whole-study results and caveats: Clonal diversity was possibly underestimated; the donors were predominantly white British and more often female.

The method was immunoSEQ multiplex PCR; TCRdb's version includes in-frame clones alone and lacks a portion of them. The sample lists 110,000 or so clones, 87% seen once, with approximately 5% in the top ten. The V and J ends lost 5 bases and 1 base respectively, with 13 bases between them. Germline CDR1 reads SGHTA; CDR2 reads FQGNSA. This CDR3 is built from 15 residues. As regards this clone: Its antigen remains unidentified.

This TCR derives from an adult in good health. The chain employs TRBV7-2 and TRBJ2-3; a possible D gene is TRBD2 (6 bases). Sequencing was performed on peripheral blood, taken on day 0 of AZD1222 vaccination. The CDR3 sequence: CASSPDSGGTDTQYF. The CDR3 DNA reads TGTGCCAGCAGCCCCGACTCGGGGGGCACAGATACGCAGTATTTT. Full variable domain (missing parts from reference TRBV7-2 and TRBJ2-3): GAGVSQSPSNKVTEKGKDVELRCDPISGHTALYWYRQSLGQGLEFLIYFQGNSAPDKSGLPSDRFSAERTGGSVSTLTIQRTQQEDSAVYLCASSPDSGGTDTQYFGPGTRLTVL.